This TCR beta chain was identified in a study of breast tumors, draining lymph nodes, adjacent tissues. This CDR3 is 14 amino acids long. V shed 6 bases and J shed 2 bases, with 14 bases lying between them. Germline CDR1 reads MNHEY; CDR2 reads SVGAGI. This clonotype was seen many times. TCRdb called the multiplex PCR reads again in MiXCR, with one record for every CDR3 protein. The sample lists over 200,000 distinct CDR3 sequences; about 30% were seen once. Breast cancer patients provided tissue from their axillary draining lymph nodes. This receptor was obtained from a female donor with breast cancer. Some clones in this sample may be carry-over from other donors' samples. The material sequenced was axillary lymph node tissue. This chain joins TRBV6-5 and TRBJ2-7; a weak D match, TRBD1 (5 bases). The CDR3 DNA follows: TGTGCCAGCAGACCCGACAGCCGCGCCTACGAGCAGTACTTC. It translates to CASRPDSRAYEQYF.